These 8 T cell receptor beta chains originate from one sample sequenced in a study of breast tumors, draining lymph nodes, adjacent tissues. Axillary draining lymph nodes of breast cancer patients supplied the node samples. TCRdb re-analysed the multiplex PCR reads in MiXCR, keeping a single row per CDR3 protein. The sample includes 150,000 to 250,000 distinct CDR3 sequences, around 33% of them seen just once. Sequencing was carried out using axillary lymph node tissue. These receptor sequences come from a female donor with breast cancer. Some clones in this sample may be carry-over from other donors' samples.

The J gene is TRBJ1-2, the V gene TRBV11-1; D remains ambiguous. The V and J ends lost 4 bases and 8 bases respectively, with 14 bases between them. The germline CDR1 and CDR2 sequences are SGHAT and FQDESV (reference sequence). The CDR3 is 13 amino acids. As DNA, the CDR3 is TGTGCCAGCAGCTCAATACTAGCGGGGGGCTACACCTTC. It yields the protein CASSSILAGGYTF. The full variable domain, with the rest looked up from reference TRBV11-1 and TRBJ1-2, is EAEVAQSPRYKITEKSQAVAFWCDPISGHATLYWYRQILGQGPELLVQFQDESVVDDSQLPKDRFSAERLKGVDSTLKIQPAELGDSAMYLCASSSILAGGYTFGSGTRLTVV.

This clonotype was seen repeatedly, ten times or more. The CDR3 DNA reads as TGTGCCAGTAGTATGAGTACAGATACGCAGTATTTT. This gives the protein CASSMSTDTQYF. V usage is TRBV19 and J usage is TRBJ2-3, with no clear D. The V end lost 3 bases, the J end lost 3 bases, and 4 bases lay between the germline ends. The CDR3 covers 12 residues. CDR1 is LNHDA and CDR2 is SQIVND in the germline V gene (reference sequence).

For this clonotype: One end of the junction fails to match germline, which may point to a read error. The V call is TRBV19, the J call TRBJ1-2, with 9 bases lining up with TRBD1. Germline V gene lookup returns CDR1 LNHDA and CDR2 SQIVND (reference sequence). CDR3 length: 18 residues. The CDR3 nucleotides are TGTGCCAGTAGTCCTCTACCGGGACAGGGCCTTTCAAACTATGGCTCCACCTTC. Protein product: CASSPLPGQGLSNYGSTF.

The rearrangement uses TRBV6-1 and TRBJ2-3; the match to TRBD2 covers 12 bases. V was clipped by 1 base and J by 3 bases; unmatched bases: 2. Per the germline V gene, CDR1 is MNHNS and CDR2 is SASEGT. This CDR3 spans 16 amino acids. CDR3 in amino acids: CASSEGGLAGTDTQYF. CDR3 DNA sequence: TGTGCCAGCAGTGAAGGCGGACTAGCGGGGACAGATACGCAGTATTTT.

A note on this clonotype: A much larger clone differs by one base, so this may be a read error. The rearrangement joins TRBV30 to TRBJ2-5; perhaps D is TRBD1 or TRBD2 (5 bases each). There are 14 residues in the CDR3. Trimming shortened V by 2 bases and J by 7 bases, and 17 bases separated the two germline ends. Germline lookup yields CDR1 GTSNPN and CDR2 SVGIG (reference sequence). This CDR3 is CAWSPGRLSRTQYF. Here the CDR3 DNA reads TGTGCCTGGAGTCCGGGACGCCTCTCAAGGACCCAGTACTTC.

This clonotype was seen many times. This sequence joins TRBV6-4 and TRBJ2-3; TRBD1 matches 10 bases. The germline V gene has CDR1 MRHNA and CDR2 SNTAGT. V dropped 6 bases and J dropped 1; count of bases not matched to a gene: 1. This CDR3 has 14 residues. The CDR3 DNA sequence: TGTGCCAGCAGGACAGGGGGCGGCACAGATACGCAGTATTTT. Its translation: CASRTGGGTDTQYF.

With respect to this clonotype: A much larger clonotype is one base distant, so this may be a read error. The CDR3 is CASSTSGRGRDTQYF. The CDR3, as DNA: TGTGCCAGCAGCACGAGCGGGAGGGGGCGAGATACGCAGTATTTT. The chain has TRBV7-3 and TRBJ2-3, with 10 bases aligning to TRBD2. The trim removed 5 bases at V and 5 bases at J, leaving 7 bases unmatched. Looked up from germline, CDR1 is SGHTA and CDR2 is FQGTGA. The CDR3 spans 15 residues.

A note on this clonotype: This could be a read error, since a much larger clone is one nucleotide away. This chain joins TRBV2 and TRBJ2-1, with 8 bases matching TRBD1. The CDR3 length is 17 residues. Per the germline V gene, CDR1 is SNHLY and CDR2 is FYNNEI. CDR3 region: CASSLASRTGGYNEQSF. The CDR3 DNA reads TGTGCCAGCAGCTTGGCCTCTCGAACAGGGGGATACAATGAGCAGTCCTTC.